This T cell receptor beta chain originates from a study of blood T cell repertoires in COVID-19. Turning to the study itself: Acute-phase and convalescent COVID-19 samples originated in the United States, Italy and Spain. T cells, B-cell-depleted T cells, or PBMCs provided the cDNA or gDNA that served as material.

In the source study's methods: Amplification with reference gene primers provided the estimates of nucleated cell counts. Measured with immunoSEQ multiplex PCR; TCRdb has only the in-frame clones, and not every one. That table supplies the V and J calls and clone size; D and trimming were determined from the DNA. The sample lists about 220,000 clones; approximately 84% were seen once. Trimming removed 6 bases at V and 0 bases at J, with 14 bases between. CDR1 is MDHEN, CDR2 SYDVKM, per germline. The CDR3 is made up of 16 amino acids. This sequence joins TRBV28 and TRBJ2-2, with a possible D match to TRBD2 (5 bases). The TCR sequence derives from a man in his fifties or sixties who had recovered from COVID-19. Sequencing was done on a sample of peripheral blood. The CDR3 bases are TGTGCCAGCAGAACCAAAGCGGCCGCGAACACCGGGGAGCTGTTTTTT. Its protein product is CASRTKAAANTGELFF. Combining the CDR3 with reference TRBV28 and TRBJ2-2 gives the whole variable domain DVKVTQSSRYLVKRTGEKVFLECVQDMDHENMFWYRQDPGLGLRLIYFSYDVKMKEKGDIPEGYSVSREKKERFSLILESASTNQTSMYLCASRTKAAANTGELFFGEGSRLTVL.